The clone carrying this T cell receptor (beta chain) showed up just a few times. Its antigen is unknown. This sample was included in a study of radiotherapy plus CTLA-4 blockade in lung cancer. Overall study context: Objective response rate was more than 15%; disease control rate, about 28%. Study outcomes and limitations: Among reported predictors of response, early blood T cell clone dynamics with interferon-beta performed best.

Germline V gene lookup returns CDR1 MRHNA and CDR2 SNTAGT. The CDR3 covers 14 residues. Trimming removed 9 bases from V and 6 bases from J; junction bases left unmatched: 9. The repertoire was sequenced with immunoSEQ multiplex PCR; TCRdb's copy has only in-frame clones and lacks some. This table has about 51,000 clones, roughly 83% appearing once. This TCR derives from a human donor with non-small cell lung cancer who had a complete response to radiotherapy plus ipilimumab. Source: peripheral blood, taken from a patient treated with radiotherapy plus ipilimumab. The rearrangement joins TRBV6-4 to TRBJ2-1, with 9 bases aligning to TRBD1. The CDR3 is CASGEGTGSNEQFF. In DNA, the CDR3 is TGTGCCAGTGGGGAAGGGACAGGGTCCAATGAGCAGTTCTTC.